This T cell receptor (beta chain) emerged from a study of blood T cell repertoires in COVID-19. The participants were between 18 and 89 years old and came from fewer than 25 US areas. Among Cohort 3 donors, those recovered had two negative PCRs, clearance, or symptom resolution. This clone was seen once. The repertoire was sequenced with immunoSEQ multiplex PCR; TCRdb's copy has only in-frame clones and lacks some. The table has roughly 150,000 clones, approximately 90% seen once. This CDR3 is 15 amino acids long. Trimming at V came to 3 bases and at J to 4 bases, leaving 8 bases not matched to a gene. Germline CDR1 is SGHNT and CDR2 is YYREEE (reference sequence).

This sequence joins TRBV5-4 and TRBJ1-2; 8 nucleotides line up with TRBD1. Material for sequencing was PBMCs or T cells enriched from blood (not recorded which). The clonotype comes from a man aged 50 to 60 who had recovered from COVID-19. The CDR3 nucleotides read TGTGCCAGCAGCTCTGGGGCCCAGGGGGCCTATGGCTACACCTTC. This codes for CASSSGAQGAYGYTF.